This TCR beta chain was retrieved from a study of CD8 T cells in Susac syndrome. Random hexamers served to reverse transcribe roughly 0.5 to 1 ug RNA. TCRdb re-called the immunoSEQ multiplex PCR reads with MiXCR, one entry per CDR3 protein. The data contain around 190,000 distinct CDR3 sequences, 85% to 95% of them singletons. Trimming took 4 bases from V and 0 from J, leaving 7 bases between them. Germline assignment: CDR1 SGHAT and CDR2 FQNNGV. This CDR3 region has 13 residues. V and J are TRBV11-2 and TRBJ2-7; D is uncertain. Sequenced sample: CD8+ T cells from PBMCs. The sequence came from a human donor with multiple sclerosis. CDR3 loop: CASSWAASYEQYF. The CDR3 DNA follows: TGTGCCAGCAGCTGGGCAGCCTCCTACGAGCAGTACTTC.